The 27 T cell receptor beta chains below were found in one sample sequenced in a study of T cell responses to AZD1222 COVID-19 vaccine. Measured with immunoSEQ multiplex PCR; TCRdb has only the in-frame clones, and not every one. Among 110,000 to 150,000 clones listed, approximately 91% were seen once. The sample in question was peripheral blood, obtained 28 days after the second AZD1222 dose. The receptors shown here come from an adult who received the AZD1222 COVID-19 vaccine.

This chain connects TRBV2 to TRBJ2-3, with a weak D call TRBD2 (5 bases). V was shortened by 6 bases and J by 0 bases, with 10 bases between the two germline ends. Per the germline V gene, CDR1 is SNHLY and CDR2 is FYNNEI. The CDR3 runs to 14 residues. This CDR3 reads CASRGAESTDTQYF. CDR3 DNA: TGTGCCAGCAGGGGAGCGGAGAGCACAGATACGCAGTATTTT.

The V call is TRBV5-5, the J call TRBJ2-7; 13 positions agree with TRBD2. The V gene end was trimmed by 2 bases and the J gene end by 3 bases; junction bases not matched to a gene: 11. The CDR3 length is 18 residues. CDR1 and CDR2 (germline): SGHKS, YYEKEE (reference sequence). The CDR3 sequence is CASSLRTSGGLNGYEQYF. Here the CDR3 DNA reads TGTGCCAGCAGCTTAAGGACTAGCGGGGGCCTTAACGGCTACGAGCAGTACTTC.

The chain combines TRBV4-1 with TRBJ1-3; D is unresolved. The CDR3 spans 16 residues. Trimming left V 4 bases short and J 4 bases short, with 17 bases between. Germline lookup yields CDR1 MGHRA and CDR2 YSYEKL. Written as DNA, the CDR3 is TGCGCCAGCAGCCTGGGTCCTACGGCTGACGGAAACACCATATATTTT. The encoded protein is CASSLGPTADGNTIYF.

The V call is TRBV6-6, the J call TRBJ1-1, with D tentatively TRBD1 (5 bases). Trimming removed 2 bases at V and 5 bases at J, with 15 bases between. CDR1 and CDR2 (germline): MNHNY, SVGAGI (reference sequence). The CDR3 spans 15 residues. This CDR3 reads CASSYEVGRATEAFF. CDR3 nucleotide sequence: TGTGCCAGCAGTTACGAGGTGGGGCGGGCTACTGAAGCTTTCTTT.

The chain is built from TRBV9 and TRBJ2-1; TRBD2 aligns across 7 bases. With 3 bases clipped from V and 8 bases from J, the junction kept 8 bases outside the gene matches. CDR3 length equals 14 residues. Per the germline V gene, CDR1 is SGDLS and CDR2 is YYNGEE. CDR3 sequence reads: CASSASGGSHEQFF. CDR3 coding DNA: TGTGCCAGCAGCGCCTCGGGGGGTAGTCATGAGCAGTTCTTC.

V is TRBV7-8 and J is TRBJ2-7; D may be TRBD1 or TRBD2 (5 bases each). Germline V gene lookup returns CDR1 SGHVS and CDR2 FQNEAQ. V lost 5 bases and J lost 2, with 16 bases in between. The CDR3 has 15 residues. The CDR3 coding sequence is TGTGCCAGCAGCCTATTCCGGGACGGCCCCTACGAGCAGTACTTC. Translation gives CASSLFRDGPYEQYF.

The chain employs TRBV5-1 and TRBJ2-2; 7 bases agree with TRBD1. Germline V lookup: CDR1 SGHRS, CDR2 YFSETQ. CDR3 length: 15 residues. The J segment lost 3 bases and the V segment lost 1 base, leaving 3 bases of the junction unmatched. The CDR3, as DNA: TGCGCCAGCAGCTTGAGACAGGGATACACCGGGGAGCTGTTTTTT. Protein: CASSLRQGYTGELFF.

V usage is TRBV6-5 and J usage is TRBJ2-2; D is unresolved. Germline V gives CDR1 MNHEY, CDR2 SVGAGI. Trimming took off 7 bases at V and 6 bases at J, with 9 bases between the two ends. The CDR3 loop spans 12 amino acids. CDR3 sequence: CASTTLPGELFF. The CDR3 DNA reads TGTGCCAGCACGACACTACCCGGGGAGCTGTTTTTT.

The chain employs TRBV3-1 (or the pseudogene TRBV3-2) and TRBJ2-7; 10 positions match TRBD2. Germline lookup yields CDR1 LGHDT and CDR2 YNNKEL (reference sequence). V shed 4 bases, J shed 7 bases, and the junction held 10 bases outside the gene matches. The CDR3 has 15 residues. The CDR3 bases are TGTGCCAGCAGCCCTCTCAGCGGGGGGGCGGGTGAGCAGTACTTC. Its protein is CASSPLSGGAGEQYF.

The CDR3 spells CASSLDTVYNEQFF. CDR3 nucleotide sequence: TGTGCCAGCAGCTTAGACACCGTCTACAATGAGCAGTTCTTC. The chain links TRBV5-8 to TRBJ2-1; D gene unclear. The germline CDR1 and CDR2 sequences are SGHTS and YDEGEE. V dropped 2 bases and J dropped 3 bases, with 9 bases sitting between them. The CDR3 covers 14 residues.

The rearrangement joins TRBV30 to TRBJ1-1; a weak D match, TRBD1 (5 bases). The CDR3 runs 14 residues. The V gene's germline CDR1 is GTSNPN and CDR2 SVGIG (reference sequence). V lost 3 bases to trimming and J lost 1 base, with 12 bases between them. CDR3 sequence: CAWSEGWRNTEAFF. Here the CDR3 DNA reads TGTGCCTGGAGCGAGGGGTGGAGGAACACTGAAGCTTTCTTT.

V and J are TRBV11-2 and TRBJ2-1; D is possibly TRBD1 (6 bases). There are 15 residues in the CDR3. Germline CDR1 reads SGHAT; CDR2 reads FQNNGV. V was cut by 1 base and J by 3 bases, with 10 bases left in between. The CDR3 DNA reads TGTGCCAGCAGCTTAGGTACAGGGAGCTACAATGAGCAGTTCTTC. Protein: CASSLGTGSYNEQFF.

V and J are TRBV4-2 and TRBJ1-1; D gene ambiguous. Germline V CDR1 and CDR2: LGHNA, YNFKEQ. This CDR3 is built from 15 residues. Between the trimmed V and J ends, which lost 1 base and 1 base, there was a span of 10 bases. Here the CDR3 reads CASSQVYEGNTEAFF. CDR3 nucleotide sequence: TGTGCCAGCAGCCAAGTTTATGAGGGGAACACTGAAGCTTTCTTT.

This chain connects TRBV5-1 to TRBJ1-1, with 7 bases identical to TRBD1. The CDR3 extends over 18 amino acids. With V trimmed by 0 bases and J by 1 base, 12 bases remained unmatched. The germline V gene has CDR1 SGHRS and CDR2 YFSETQ. CDR3 residues: CASSLASGQAGRNTEAFF. As DNA, the CDR3 is TGCGCCAGCAGCTTGGCTTCCGGACAGGCTGGTAGGAACACTGAAGCTTTCTTT.

The chain couples TRBV18 to TRBJ1-2, with 7 positions matching TRBD1. The CDR3 contains 14 residues. With V trimmed by 3 bases and J by 2 bases, 3 bases remained unmatched. Germline lookup yields CDR1 KGHSH and CDR2 LQKENI. Here the CDR3 reads CASSPQGQNYGYTF. The CDR3 DNA reads as TGTGCCAGCTCACCCCAGGGACAGAACTATGGCTACACCTTC.

This clone showed up just once. The rearrangement uses TRBV9 and TRBJ2-2; a possible D gene is TRBD2 (5 bases). Germline values: CDR1 SGDLS, CDR2 YYNGEE. Trimming took off 4 bases at V and 5 bases at J, with 12 bases between the two ends. The CDR3 extends over 14 amino acids. The CDR3 here is CASSPLGGTGELFF. As DNA, the CDR3 is TGTGCCAGCAGCCCCCTTGGAGGAACCGGGGAGCTGTTTTTT.

The chain links TRBV10-3 to TRBJ2-7; D not certain. The CDR3 totals 14 residues. V lost 0 bases, J lost 2 bases, and 8 bases lay in between. Germline-derived CDR1 and CDR2 are ENHRY and SYGVKD. The CDR3 DNA follows: TGTGCCATCAGTGAGTCGCCACACCCCTACGAGCAGTACTTC. Protein sequence: CAISESPHPYEQYF.

V is TRBV6-5 and J is TRBJ1-6; no reliable D call. The V and J ends lost 3 bases and 10 bases respectively, with 10 bases between them. This CDR3 has 13 residues. In germline, CDR1 is MNHEY, CDR2 SVGAGI. The CDR3: CASSYSPRSPLHF. CDR3 DNA sequence: TGTGCCAGCAGTTATAGCCCCAGGTCACCCCTCCACTTT.

The chain joins TRBV11-2 to TRBJ1-1; no firm D call. Per germline, CDR1 SGHAT and CDR2 FQNNGV. V was shortened by 3 bases and J by 1 base, with 9 bases between the two germline ends. The CDR3 consists of 14 residues. CDR3 sequence (DNA): TGTGCCAGCAGCTTTGGCACCTCGAACACTGAAGCTTTCTTT. Encoded protein: CASSFGTSNTEAFF.

This sequence joins TRBV7-2 and TRBJ2-1, with D unresolved. CDR1 SGHTA and CDR2 FQGNSA come from the germline V gene. This CDR3 is built from 14 residues. V was pared by 1 base and J by 6 bases, with 10 bases between. CDR3 in amino acids: CASSLEGTANEQFF. CDR3 DNA sequence: TGTGCCAGCAGCTTAGAAGGTACAGCCAATGAGCAGTTCTTC.

This sequence joins TRBV11-2 and TRBJ2-1, with 9 bases identical to TRBD2. CDR3 length equals 17 residues. V was pared by 5 bases and J by 3 bases, with 11 bases of the junction left unmatched. Germline V gene data show CDR1 as SGHAT and CDR2 as FQNNGV. For the CDR3, the DNA is TGTGCCAGCAGCCGATATGGGCTAGCGGGGAACTACAATGAGCAGTTCTTC. It specifies CASSRYGLAGNYNEQFF. Looking up the rest from reference TRBV11-2 and TRBJ2-1 gives the full variable domain: EAGVAQSPRYKIIEKRQSVAFWCNPISGHATLYWYQQILGQGPKLLIQFQNNGVVDDSQLPKDRFSAERLKGVDSTLKIQPAKLEDSAVYLCASSRYGLAGNYNEQFFGPGTRLTVL.

V gene TRBV7-8 combines with J gene TRBJ2-5, with a weak D call TRBD1 (6 bases). Trimming took 4 bases from V and 1 from J, leaving 19 bases between them. Germline assignment: CDR1 SGHVS and CDR2 FQNEAQ. The length of the CDR3 is 17 residues. CDR3 loop: CASSSRGYGRGQETQYF. The CDR3 coding sequence is TGTGCCAGCAGCTCTAGAGGGTACGGCAGGGGCCAAGAGACCCAGTACTTC.

This CDR3 reads CASSLAGQGAGNEKLFF. The CDR3 coding sequence is TGTGCCAGCAGCTTGGCCGGACAGGGAGCCGGTAATGAAAAACTGTTTTTT. The chain links TRBV5-8 to TRBJ1-4, with 8 bases that match TRBD1. J gave up 4 bases and V 0 bases, and 8 bases lay outside the gene matches. The germline gives CDR1 SGHTS, CDR2 YDEGEE. The CDR3 spans 17 residues.

This clone showed up just once. Here the CDR3 DNA reads TGTGCCAGCAGTCCCAGGGTAGAGACTGAAGCTTTCTTT. This gives the protein CASSPRVETEAFF. The chain is built from TRBV27 and TRBJ1-1, with a possible D match to TRBD1 (5 bases). The CDR3 is made up of 13 amino acids. With 5 bases removed from V and 5 bases from J, the gap between germline ends came to 12 bases. The V gene's germline CDR1 is MNHEY and CDR2 SMNVEV (reference sequence).

V and J are TRBV11-1 and TRBJ2-6; D not resolved. The V gene lost 3 bases and the J gene lost 0 bases, with 6 bases spanning the gap. The germline gives CDR1 SGHAT, CDR2 FQDESV (reference sequence). The CDR3 is 15 residues long. The CDR3 loop reads CASSLALSGANVLTF. CDR3 coding DNA: TGTGCCAGCAGCTTGGCCCTCTCTGGGGCCAACGTCCTGACTTTC.

The V call is TRBV4-2, the J call TRBJ1-1; perhaps TRBD1 as D (6 bases). The CDR3 spans 12 residues. Deletions cut 4 bases from V and 8 bases from J, with 11 bases between. Per germline, CDR1 LGHNA and CDR2 YNFKEQ. CDR3 DNA sequence: TGTGCCAGCAGCCCCCTTGGACAGGAAGCTTTCTTT. Translation: CASSPLGQEAFF.

This rearrangement joins TRBV5-6 to TRBJ1-2, with D hard to call. This CDR3 is 15 amino acids long. The V and J ends lost 0 bases and 4 bases respectively, with 13 bases between them. Germline loops: CDR1 SGHDT, CDR2 YYEEEE. The CDR3 here is CASSLEGIPLYGYTF. The CDR3 DNA is TGTGCCAGCAGCTTGGAAGGGATCCCCCTCTATGGCTACACCTTC.